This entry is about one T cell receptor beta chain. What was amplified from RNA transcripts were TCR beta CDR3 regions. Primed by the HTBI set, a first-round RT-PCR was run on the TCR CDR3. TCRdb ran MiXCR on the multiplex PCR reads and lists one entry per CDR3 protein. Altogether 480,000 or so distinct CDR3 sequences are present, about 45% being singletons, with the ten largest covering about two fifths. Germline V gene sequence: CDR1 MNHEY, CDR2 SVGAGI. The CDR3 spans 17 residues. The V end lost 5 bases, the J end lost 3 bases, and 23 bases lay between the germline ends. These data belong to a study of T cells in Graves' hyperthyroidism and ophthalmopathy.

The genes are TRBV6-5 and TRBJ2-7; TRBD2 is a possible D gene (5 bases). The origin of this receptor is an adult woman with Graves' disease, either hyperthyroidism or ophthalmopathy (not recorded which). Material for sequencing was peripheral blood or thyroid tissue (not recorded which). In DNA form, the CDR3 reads TGTGCCAGCAGTGTCCTGGGAGTCCGAATCAAGTTCTACGAGCAGTACTTC. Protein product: CASSVLGVRIKFYEQYF.